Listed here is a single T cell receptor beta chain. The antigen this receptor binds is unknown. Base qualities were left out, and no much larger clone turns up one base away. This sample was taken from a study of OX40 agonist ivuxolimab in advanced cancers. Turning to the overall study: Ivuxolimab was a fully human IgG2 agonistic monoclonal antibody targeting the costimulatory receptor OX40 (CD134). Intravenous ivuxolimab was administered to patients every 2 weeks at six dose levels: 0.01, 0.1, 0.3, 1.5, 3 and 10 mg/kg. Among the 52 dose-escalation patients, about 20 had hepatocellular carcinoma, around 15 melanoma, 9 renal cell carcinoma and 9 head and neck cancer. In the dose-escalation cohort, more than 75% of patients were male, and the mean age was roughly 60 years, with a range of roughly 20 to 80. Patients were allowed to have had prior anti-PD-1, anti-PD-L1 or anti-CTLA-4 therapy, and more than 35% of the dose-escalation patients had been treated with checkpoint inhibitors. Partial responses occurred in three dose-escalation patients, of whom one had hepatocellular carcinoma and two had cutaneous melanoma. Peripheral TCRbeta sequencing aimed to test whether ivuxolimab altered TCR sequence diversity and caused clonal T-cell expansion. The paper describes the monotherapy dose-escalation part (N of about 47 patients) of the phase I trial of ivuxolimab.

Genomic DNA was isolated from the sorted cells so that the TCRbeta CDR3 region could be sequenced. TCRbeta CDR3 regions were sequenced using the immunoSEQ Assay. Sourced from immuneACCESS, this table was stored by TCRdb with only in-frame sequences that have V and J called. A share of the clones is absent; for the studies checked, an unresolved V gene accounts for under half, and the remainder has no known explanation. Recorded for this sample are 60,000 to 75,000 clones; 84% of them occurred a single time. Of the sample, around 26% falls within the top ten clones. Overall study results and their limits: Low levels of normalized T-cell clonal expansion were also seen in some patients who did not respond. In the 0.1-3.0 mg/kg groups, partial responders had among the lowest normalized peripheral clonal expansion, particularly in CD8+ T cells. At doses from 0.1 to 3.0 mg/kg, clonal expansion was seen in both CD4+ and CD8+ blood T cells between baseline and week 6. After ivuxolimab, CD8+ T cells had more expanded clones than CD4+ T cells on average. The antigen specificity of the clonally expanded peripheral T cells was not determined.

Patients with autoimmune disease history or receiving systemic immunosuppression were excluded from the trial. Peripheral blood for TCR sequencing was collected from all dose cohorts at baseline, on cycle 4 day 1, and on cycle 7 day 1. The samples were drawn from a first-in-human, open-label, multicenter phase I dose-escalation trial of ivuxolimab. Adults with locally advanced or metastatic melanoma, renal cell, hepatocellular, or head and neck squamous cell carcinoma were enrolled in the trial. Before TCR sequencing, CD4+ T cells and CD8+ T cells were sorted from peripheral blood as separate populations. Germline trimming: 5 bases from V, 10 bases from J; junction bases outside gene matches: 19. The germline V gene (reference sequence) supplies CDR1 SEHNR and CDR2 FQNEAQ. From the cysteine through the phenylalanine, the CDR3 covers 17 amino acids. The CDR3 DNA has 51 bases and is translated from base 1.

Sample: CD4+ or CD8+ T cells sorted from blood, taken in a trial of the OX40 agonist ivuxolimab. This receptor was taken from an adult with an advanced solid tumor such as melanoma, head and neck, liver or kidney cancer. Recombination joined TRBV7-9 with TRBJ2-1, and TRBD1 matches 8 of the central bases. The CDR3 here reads CASSLTTGASMRHEQFF. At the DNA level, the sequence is TGTGCCAGCAGCCTGACGACAGGGGCCTCTATGAGACACGAGCAGTTCTTC.